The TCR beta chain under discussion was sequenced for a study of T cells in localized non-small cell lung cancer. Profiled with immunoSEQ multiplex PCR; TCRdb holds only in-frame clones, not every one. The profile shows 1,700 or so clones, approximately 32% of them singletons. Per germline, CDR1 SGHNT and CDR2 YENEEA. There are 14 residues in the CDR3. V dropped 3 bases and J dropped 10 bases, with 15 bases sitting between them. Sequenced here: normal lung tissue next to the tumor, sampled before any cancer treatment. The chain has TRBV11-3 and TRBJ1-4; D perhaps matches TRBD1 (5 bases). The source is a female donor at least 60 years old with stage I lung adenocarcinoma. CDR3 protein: CASSFLGVDAKLFF. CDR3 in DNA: TGTGCCAGCAGCTTTTTGGGGGTGGATGCAAAACTGTTTTTT.